This T cell receptor (beta chain) was retrieved from a study of T-cell memory formation after mild COVID-19. Broader study findings: Second-wave clones that peaked on day 37 lacked confirmed SARS-CoV-2 specificity. Among clones contracting day 15 to 85, CD4/CD8 was balanced, whereas later expanders leaned CD4+. Among contracting clones, CD4+ were mainly CM/EM and CD8+ enriched in EMRA.

The CDR3 length is 14 residues. Per the germline V gene, CDR1 is SGHTA and CDR2 is FQGNSA. Trimming removed 9 bases at V and 5 bases at J, with 19 bases between. 5'RACE with constant-segment primers built TCRalpha and TCRbeta cDNA libraries with UMIs. Each CDR3 protein gets one entry after TCRdb re-called the 5' RACE reads with MiXCR. The sample holds fewer than 450,000 distinct CDR3 sequences, 24% seen once. This clonotype has more than one count but fewer than ten. Its specificity is not known. The gene calls are TRBV7-2 and TRBJ2-5, with D unclear. The sequencing input was PBMCs or a T cell subset sorted from them (not recorded which). The origin of this receptor is an adult woman who had mild COVID-19 (a few samples of this study predate the infection). Cell type and time point are not known. CDR3 sequence (DNA): TGTGCCAGTTCTCCGAACTGGGGAATGGAGACCCAGTACTTC. Translation gives CASSPNWGMETQYF. The variable domain in full, with the rest retrieved from reference TRBV7-2 and TRBJ2-5, is GAGVSQSPSNKVTEKGKDVELRCDPISGHTALYWYRQSLGQGLEFLIYFQGNSAPDKSGLPSDRFSAERTGGSVSTLTIQRTQQEDSAVYLCASSPNWGMETQYFGPGTRLLVL.